This T cell receptor (beta chain) came from a study of T cells in Graves' hyperthyroidism and ophthalmopathy. There were TCR beta CDR3 regions amplified from RNA transcripts. The HTBI primer set was used in a first-round RT-PCR of the TCR CDR3. Each CDR3 protein is one row after TCRdb ran MiXCR on the multiplex PCR reads. The data hold approximately 300,000 distinct CDR3 sequences, with roughly 15% observed a single time. V gave up 10 bases and J gave up 6 bases, with 13 bases separating them. The CDR3 loop spans 11 amino acids. CDR1 and CDR2 (germline): SGHAT, FQDESV (reference sequence). This sequence joins TRBV11-1 and TRBJ2-7; D is ambiguous. The receptor's source is a man aged 25 to 45 with Graves' hyperthyroidism. The sequenced sample was blood. DNA for the CDR3: TGTGCCACCTTCGAGACGGGCGAGCAGTACTTC. It codes for CATFETGEQYF.